This TCR beta chain was profiled in a study of T cell responses to AZD1222 COVID-19 vaccine. Overall study findings and caveats: Only a handful of AZD1222 recipients tested seropositive at baseline.

TCRdb's table, derived via immunoSEQ multiplex PCR, lists solely in-frame clones and lacks some. The sample holds tens of thousands of clones, about 88% seen once. The germline CDR1 and CDR2 sequences are SGHDT and YYEEEE. The CDR3 runs 13 residues. The V segment lost 4 bases and the J segment 1 base; nucleotides outside the gene matches: 2. With regard to this clone: What it binds is unknown.

V is TRBV5-6 and J is TRBJ2-7, with 7 bases matching TRBD1. Sequenced material: peripheral blood, taken on day 0 of AZD1222 vaccination. The clonotype was recovered from an adult in good health. The CDR3 DNA reads TGTGCCAGCAGCCGACAGGGTTCCTACGAGCAGTACTTC. Translation gives CASSRQGSYEQYF.